This TCR beta chain was identified during a study of T cells in tuberculosis. Study as a whole: CD1B tetramers identified T cells specific for mycobacterial lipid GMM.

The protocol was immunoSEQ multiplex PCR, while the TCRdb copy is restricted to in-frame clones and leaves out a portion. Of tens of thousands of clones listed, about 95% are singletons. Study conclusions and caveats: Active tuberculosis alpha repertoires lay closer to GMM-specific TCRs than controls'. Using the GMM-specific repertoire gave around 87% accuracy versus approximately 70% with motifs. Cases with active tuberculosis were adults, while controls were adolescents.

CDR1 and CDR2 from the germline V gene are LGHNA and YSLEER. V lost 1 base to trimming and J lost 5 bases; unmatched junction nucleotides: 2. The CDR3 runs to 15 residues. Time point noted: new active TB diagnosis, blood taken before or within 7 days of starting treatment. This clone was counted between two and nine times. Its antigen remains unidentified. The specimen was PBMCs, collected at tuberculosis diagnosis. The chain is built from TRBV4-3 and TRBJ2-1; the match to TRBD2 covers 10 bases. This sequence originates from an adult with tuberculosis. The CDR3 DNA reads TGCGCCAGCAGCCAAGTAACTAGCGGGAACAATGAGCAGTTCTTC. Amino acid sequence: CASSQVTSGNNEQFF.